Sequencing of this T cell receptor (beta chain) was carried out in a study of CD8+CD57+ T cells in acquired aplastic anemia. As for the study in general: Across the sorted CD4+ and CD8+ cells, DNA amounts averaged about 3.1 ug.

CD8+CD57+ cell expansion had been shown by flow cytometry in patients chosen for sequencing. Every one of the patients had aplastic anemia (severe, acquired). No patient had been given any therapy when blood was sampled. Genomic DNA acted as the template from which TCR beta VDJ combination and CDR3 sequence profiling were carried out. Each CDR3 protein is one row after TCRdb ran MiXCR on the reads. The data hold 180,000 or so distinct CDR3 sequences, with around 48% observed a single time. In its sample, this clonotype was seen many times. The sequence derives from a human donor with aplastic anemia. Material for sequencing was sorted CD4+, CD8+, or CD8+CD57+ T cells (not recorded which) from PBMCs.

CDR3 residues: CASSSRTGLEAFF. CDR3 nucleotide sequence: TGTGCCAGCAGCTCCAGGACAGGTCTTGAAGCTTTCTTT. V and J are TRBV7-2 and TRBJ1-1, with 7 positions matching TRBD1. The CDR3 sequence is 13 residues long. After removal of 4 bases from V and 7 bases from J, the junction contained 6 bases not matched to a gene. Germline V gene data show CDR1 as SGHTA and CDR2 as FQGNSA.